This T cell receptor beta chain was identified during a study of pediatric ulcerative colitis. Study outcomes and limitations: Compared with controls, ulcerative colitis showed greater blood-rectum clone sharing.

This clone was detected a few times. Its specificity is unknown. Sequencing used immunoSEQ multiplex PCR; TCRdb keeps in-frame clones, though not all of them. The sample has more than 35,000 clones, more than 70% seen once. One to two pinch biopsies were taken from the rectum during colonoscopy. Germline assignment: CDR1 SGHRS and CDR2 YFSETQ. CDR3 length equals 17 residues. The ends were cut back, 1 base at V and 0 bases at J, with 16 bases in the middle. The source is a boy between 10 and 17 years old with moderate ulcerative colitis. Sequenced material: gut tissue. The chain combines TRBV5-1 with TRBJ1-2; no firm D call. The CDR3 loop is CASSLWALGKANYGYTF. CDR3 DNA: TGCGCCAGCAGCTTGTGGGCGCTGGGGAAAGCTAACTATGGCTACACCTTC.